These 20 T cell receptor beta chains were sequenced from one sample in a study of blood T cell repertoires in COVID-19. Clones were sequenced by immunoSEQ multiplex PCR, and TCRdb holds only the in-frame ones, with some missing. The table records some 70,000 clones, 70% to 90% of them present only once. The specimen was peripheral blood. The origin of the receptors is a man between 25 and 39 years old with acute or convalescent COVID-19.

The CDR3 DNA follows: TGTGCCAGCAGCTTAGGGACAGGGGTAACTGAAGCTTTCTTT. Translation gives CASSLGTGVTEAFF. V is TRBV7-3 and J is TRBJ1-1; 10 positions match TRBD1. Germline values: CDR1 SGHTA, CDR2 FQGTGA. This CDR3 region has 14 residues. Trimming at V came to 2 bases and at J to 5 bases, leaving 2 bases not matched to a gene.

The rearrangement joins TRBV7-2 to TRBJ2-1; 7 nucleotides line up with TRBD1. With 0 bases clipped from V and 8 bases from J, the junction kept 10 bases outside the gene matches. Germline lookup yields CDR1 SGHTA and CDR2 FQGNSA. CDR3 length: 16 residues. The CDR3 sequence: CASSLAGTDLLYEQFF. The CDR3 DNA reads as TGTGCCAGCAGCTTAGCGGGGACAGATCTTCTTTATGAGCAGTTCTTC.

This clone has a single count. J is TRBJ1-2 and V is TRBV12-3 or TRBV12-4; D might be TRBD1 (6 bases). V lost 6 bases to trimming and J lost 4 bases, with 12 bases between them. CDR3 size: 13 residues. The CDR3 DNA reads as TGTGCCAGCAGCCTTGGGGGGGCCTATGGCTACACCTTC. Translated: CASSLGGAYGYTF.

CDR3: CSVEESDTQYF. In DNA, the CDR3 is TGCAGCGTTGAAGAATCGGATACGCAGTATTTT. V usage is TRBV29-1 and J usage is TRBJ2-3; D remains ambiguous. The V gene lost 0 bases and the J gene lost 6 bases, with 4 bases spanning the gap. Germline V gene lookup returns CDR1 SQVTM and CDR2 ANQGSEA. This CDR3 region has 11 residues.

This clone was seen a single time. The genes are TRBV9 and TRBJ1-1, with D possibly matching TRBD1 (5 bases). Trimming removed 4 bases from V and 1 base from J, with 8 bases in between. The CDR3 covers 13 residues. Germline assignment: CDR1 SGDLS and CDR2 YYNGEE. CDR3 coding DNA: TGTGCCAGCAGCCCCACAGGGAACACTGAAGCTTTCTTT. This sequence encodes CASSPTGNTEAFF.

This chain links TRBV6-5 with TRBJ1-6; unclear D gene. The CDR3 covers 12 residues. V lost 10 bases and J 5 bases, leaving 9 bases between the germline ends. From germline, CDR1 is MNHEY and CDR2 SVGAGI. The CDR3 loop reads CATTVNNSPLHF. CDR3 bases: TGTGCCACCACAGTTAATAATTCACCCCTCCACTTT.

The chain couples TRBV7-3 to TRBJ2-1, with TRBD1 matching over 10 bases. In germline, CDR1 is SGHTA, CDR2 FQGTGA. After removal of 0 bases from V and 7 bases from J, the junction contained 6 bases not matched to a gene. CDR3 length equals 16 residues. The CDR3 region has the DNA TGTGCCAGCAGCTTAACGAGGGACAGGGGAAGTAATGAGCAGTTCTTC. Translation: CASSLTRDRGSNEQFF.

Written as DNA, the CDR3 is TGTGCCAGCAGCCCCACCGGACAGGGGGCTTTCTATGGCTACACCTTC. This sequence encodes CASSPTGQGAFYGYTF. The genes are TRBV5-6 and TRBJ1-2; TRBD1 matches 11 bases. The V gene's germline CDR1 is SGHDT and CDR2 YYEEEE. This CDR3 spans 16 amino acids. V lost 4 bases to trimming and J lost 4 bases; unmatched junction nucleotides: 9.

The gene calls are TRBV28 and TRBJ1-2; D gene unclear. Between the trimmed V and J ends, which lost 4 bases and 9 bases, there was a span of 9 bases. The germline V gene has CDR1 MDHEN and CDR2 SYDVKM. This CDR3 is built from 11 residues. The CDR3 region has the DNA TGTGCCAGCAGTTGGAGGTATAGCTACACCTTC. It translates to CASSWRYSYTF.

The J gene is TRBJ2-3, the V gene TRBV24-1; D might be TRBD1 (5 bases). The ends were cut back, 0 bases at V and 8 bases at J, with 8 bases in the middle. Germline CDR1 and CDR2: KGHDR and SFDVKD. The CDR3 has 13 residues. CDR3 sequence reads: CATSDLGQGTQYF. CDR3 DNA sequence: TGTGCCACCAGTGATTTGGGGCAGGGTACGCAGTATTTT.

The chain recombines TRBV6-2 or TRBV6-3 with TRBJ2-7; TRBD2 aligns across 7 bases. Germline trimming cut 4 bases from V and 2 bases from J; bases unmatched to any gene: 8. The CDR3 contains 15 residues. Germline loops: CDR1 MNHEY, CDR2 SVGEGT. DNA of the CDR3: TGTGCCAGCAGTTGGGGGGGGAATCGTCCCTACGAGCAGTACTTC. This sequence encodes CASSWGGNRPYEQYF.

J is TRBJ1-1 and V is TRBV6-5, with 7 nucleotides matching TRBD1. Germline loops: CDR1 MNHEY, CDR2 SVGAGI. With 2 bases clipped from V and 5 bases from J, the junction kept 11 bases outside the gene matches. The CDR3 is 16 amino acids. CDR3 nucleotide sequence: TGTGCCAGCAGTTACGGAGGGGGCGGAACGGGGACTGAAGCTTTCTTT. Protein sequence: CASSYGGGGTGTEAFF.

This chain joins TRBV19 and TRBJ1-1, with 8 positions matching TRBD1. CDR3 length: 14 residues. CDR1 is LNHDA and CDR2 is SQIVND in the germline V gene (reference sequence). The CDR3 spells CATNRGDKSTEAFF. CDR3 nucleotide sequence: TGTGCGACCAACAGGGGGGACAAGTCGACTGAAGCTTTCTTT.

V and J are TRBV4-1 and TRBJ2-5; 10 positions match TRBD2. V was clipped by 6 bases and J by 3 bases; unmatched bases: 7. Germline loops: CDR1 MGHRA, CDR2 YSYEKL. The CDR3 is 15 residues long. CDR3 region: CASRHLGLAKETQYF. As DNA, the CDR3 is TGCGCCAGCAGGCACCTGGGACTAGCGAAAGAGACCCAGTACTTC.

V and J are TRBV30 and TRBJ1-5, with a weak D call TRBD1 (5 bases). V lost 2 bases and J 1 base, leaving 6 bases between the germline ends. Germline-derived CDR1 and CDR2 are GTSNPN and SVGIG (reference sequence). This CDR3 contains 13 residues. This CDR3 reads CAWSKGSNQPQHF. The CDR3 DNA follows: TGTGCCTGGAGTAAGGGGAGCAATCAGCCCCAGCATTTT.

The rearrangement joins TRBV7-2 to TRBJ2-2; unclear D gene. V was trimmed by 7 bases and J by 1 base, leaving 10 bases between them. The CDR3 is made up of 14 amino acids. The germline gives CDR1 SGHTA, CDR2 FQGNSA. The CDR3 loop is CASTERQNTGELFF. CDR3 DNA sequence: TGTGCCAGCACCGAGAGACAGAACACCGGGGAGCTGTTTTTT.

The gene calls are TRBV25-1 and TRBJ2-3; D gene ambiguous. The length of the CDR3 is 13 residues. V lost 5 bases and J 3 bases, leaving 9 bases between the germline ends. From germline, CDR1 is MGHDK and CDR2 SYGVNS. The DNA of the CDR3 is TGTGCCAGCAGTCACCCCGGGACAGATACGCAGTATTTT. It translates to CASSHPGTDTQYF.

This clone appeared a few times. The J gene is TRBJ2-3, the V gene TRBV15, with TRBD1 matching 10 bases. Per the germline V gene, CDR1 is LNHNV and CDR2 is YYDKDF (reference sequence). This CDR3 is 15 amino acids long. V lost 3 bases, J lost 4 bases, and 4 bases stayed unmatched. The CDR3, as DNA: TGTGCCACCAGCAGGGGACAGGGGATTTCAGATACGCAGTATTTT. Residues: CATSRGQGISDTQYF.

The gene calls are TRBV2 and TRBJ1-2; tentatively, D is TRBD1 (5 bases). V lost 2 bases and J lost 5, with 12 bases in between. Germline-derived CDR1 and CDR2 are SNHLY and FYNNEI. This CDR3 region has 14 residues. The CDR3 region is CASSELYGGYGYTF. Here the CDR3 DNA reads TGTGCCAGCAGTGAATTGTATGGGGGGTATGGCTACACCTTC.

CDR3: CASSTTGDSTDTQYF. The DNA of the CDR3 is TGCGCCAGCAGCACGACAGGAGATAGCACAGATACGCAGTATTTT. J is TRBJ2-3 and V is TRBV5-1; TRBD1 might be the D (6 bases). The CDR3 totals 15 residues. V was cut by 4 bases and J by 0 bases, with 12 bases left in between. Germline V gene sequence: CDR1 SGHRS, CDR2 YFSETQ.